These T cell receptor beta chains were read from a single sample in a study of vaccination and CD4 T cells after COVID-19. Which antigens these TCRs recognize remains unknown. TCRdb reanalysed the PCR reads using MiXCR and keeps one entry per CDR3 protein. This sample has some 18,000 distinct CDR3 sequences; roughly 78% occur once, and the top ten carry 16%. Sequencing used CD4+ T cells from blood, cultured in vitro, obtained after SARS-CoV-2 vaccination. The receptors were gathered from a human donor who received a COVID-19 vaccine. Each CDR3 is given with its conserved first and last residue. The order of the fields is D gene, J gene, CDR3 length, clone size, V gene, CDR3 DNA, CDR3 protein. The D gene is left open where the match is weak. Only some rows state a clone size, as once, few, many or a class for expanded clones.

NA	TRBJ2-2	16	few	TRBV9	TGTGCCAGCAGCGTAGATCCCAGGACAGACACCGGGGAGCTGTTTTTT	CASSVDPRTDTGELFF
NA	TRBJ1-1	12	NA	TRBV20-1	TGCAGTGCTAGATGGGGGGGCACTGAAGCTTTCTTT	CSARWGGTEAFF
TRBD1	TRBJ1-2	15	NA	TRBV7-2	TGTGCCAGCAGCGGAGCCCCACAGGGGGCGTTTGGCTACACCTTC	CASSGAPQGAFGYTF
TRBD2	TRBJ2-5	15	NA	TRBV20-1	TGCAGTGCTGAGTGGGTTCTAGCGGGGCAAGAGACCCAGTACTTC	CSAEWVLAGQETQYF
NA	TRBJ1-1	13	NA	TRBV10-2	TGCGCCAGCAGTGTAGCGGGGGACGCTGAAGCTTTCTTT	CASSVAGDAEAFF
NA	TRBJ2-5	14	NA	TRBV10-2	TGCGCCAGCAGTGAAATCAGAGAGAGGGAGACCCAGTACTTC	CASSEIRERETQYF
NA	TRBJ1-5	16	NA	TRBV20-1	TGCAGTGCTAGCCGGTGGACAGTAGCCAGCAATCAGCCCCAGCATTTT	CSASRWTVASNQPQHF
NA	TRBJ2-2	13	NA	TRBV29-1	TGCAGCGCTCCGACAGAGAACACCGGGGAGCTGTTTTTT	CSAPTENTGELFF
NA	TRBJ1-1	15	NA	TRBV6-5	TGTGCCAGCAGTTACTCGATCGGTGCCCACACTGAAGCTTTCTTT	CASSYSIGAHTEAFF
TRBD1	TRBJ1-1	18	NA	TRBV5-1	TGCGCCAGCAGCCAGAAAGATATTGGACAGGTACGGAACACTGAAGCTTTCTTT	CASSQKDIGQVRNTEAFF
NA	TRBJ1-2	14	NA	TRBV21-1	TGTGCCAGCAGCAAATTCGAACGGAACTATGGCTACACCTTC	CASSKFERNYGYTF
NA	TRBJ2-3	16	NA	TRBV7-6	TGTGCCAGCAGCGCGGCGGACTCGTCGTTCACAGATACGCAGTATTTT	CASSAADSSFTDTQYF
NA	TRBJ1-1	14	NA	TRBV20-1	TGCAGTGCCACCTTGAGGACAGTTAACACTGAAGCTTTCTTT	CSATLRTVNTEAFF
NA	TRBJ1-6	13	NA	TRBV7-6	TGTGCCAGCAGCTTAGCGAACGAGGGACCCCTCCACTTT	CASSLANEGPLHF
NA	TRBJ2-3	14	NA	TRBV7-2	TGTGCCAGCAGCGCAACAGGGCCTCGGGATACGCAGTATTTT	CASSATGPRDTQYF
NA	TRBJ1-1	14	NA	TRBV6-5	TGTGCCAGCAGTTTAGACAGGAGGGATACTGAAGCTTTCTTT	CASSLDRRDTEAFF
NA	TRBJ2-2	16	NA	TRBV6-5	TGTGCCAGCAGTTCGTTACCAGGGTCCGACACCGGGGAGCTGTTTTTT	CASSSLPGSDTGELFF
TRBD2	TRBJ2-3	16	few	TRBV6-5	TGTGCCAGCAGTTCCCGACTAGCGGGGGGACGGGATACGCAGTATTTT	CASSSRLAGGRDTQYF
TRBD2	TRBJ2-5	13	NA	TRBV20-1	TGCAGTGCTGCGGGACTAGCGGGAGAGACCCAGTACTTC	CSAAGLAGETQYF
NA	TRBJ1-2	13	NA	TRBV4-2	TGTGCCAGCAGCCAGGGACGGAACTATGGCTACACCTTC	CASSQGRNYGYTF
NA	TRBJ1-1	11	few	TRBV6-1	TGTGCCTCCACGGGGGGGACTGAAGCTTTCTTT	CASTGGTEAFF
NA	TRBJ2-3	16	NA	TRBV19	TGTGCCAGTAGCCGGTCGCTGGCGGGGCTAACAGATACGCAGTATTTT	CASSRSLAGLTDTQYF
TRBD1	TRBJ1-5	12	NA	TRBV30	TGTGCCTGGGGTACACAGGGGGCGCCCCAGCATTTT	CAWGTQGAPQHF
TRBD1	TRBJ1-2	11	NA	TRBV19	TGTGCCAGTGGAGGACAGGGGACGAACACCTTC	CASGGQGTNTF
TRBD1	TRBJ1-5	16	NA	TRBV7-2	TGTGCCAGCAGCTTAGGGCGGACAGGGTTTAATCAGCCCCAGCATTTT	CASSLGRTGFNQPQHF
NA	TRBJ1-2	15	NA	TRBV20-1	TGCAGTGCCGGTGGAACCGGACAGACCACTGGTGGCTACACCTTC	CSAGGTGQTTGGYTF
NA	TRBJ2-4	20	NA	TRBV6-5	TGTGCCAGCAGTTACCGAAACCCACTTACAGGGAAACTAGCCAAAAACATTCAGTACTTC	CASSYRNPLTGKLAKNIQYF
NA	TRBJ1-2	14	NA	TRBV12-3/TRBV12-4	TGTGCCAGCAGTTCTGACAGTGGGCACTATGGCTACACCTTC	CASSSDSGHYGYTF
NA	TRBJ1-1	14	NA	TRBV7-2	TGTGCCAGCAGCGCCTCGGGAGGGAACACTGACGCTTTCTTT	CASSASGGNTDAFF
TRBD1	TRBJ1-2	17	NA	TRBV9	TGTGCCAGCAGCCCCCCCCGGACAGGGAGGGGTTTGCATGGCTACACCTTC	CASSPPRTGRGLHGYTF
TRBD1	TRBJ1-6	15	NA	TRBV6-1	TGTGCCAGCAGCCTAAACAGGGGGCTAGTTTCACCCCTCCACTTT	CASSLNRGLVSPLHF
NA	TRBJ2-5	15	once	TRBV20-1	TGCAGTGCTAGGCAGACAGGTGGAGGGCAAGAGACCCAGTACTTC	CSARQTGGGQETQYF
TRBD1	TRBJ2-3	15	NA	TRBV15	TGTGCCACCAGCGGAGGACAGGGTGGAACAGATACGCAGTATTTT	CATSGGQGGTDTQYF
NA	TRBJ1-2	15	NA	TRBV12-3/TRBV12-4	TGTGCCAGCAGTTTACAAGGGGTTCCTAACTATGGCTACACCTTC	CASSLQGVPNYGYTF
TRBD1	TRBJ1-1	17	NA	TRBV12-3/TRBV12-4	TGTGCCAGCAGAAACAGGGGATCAACCTCTGGGAACACTGAAGCTTTCTTT	CASRNRGSTSGNTEAFF
TRBD1	TRBJ1-2	13	few	TRBV25-1	TGTGCCAGCAGTGAATCTGGGGACAGGCCCTACACCTTC	CASSESGDRPYTF
TRBD1	TRBJ1-5	20	NA	TRBV27	TGTGCCAGCAGTTTACCTCACGGGACAGGGATAGGGTATAGCAATCAGCCCCAGCATTTT	CASSLPHGTGIGYSNQPQHF